This TCR beta chain came from a study of cytomegalovirus exposure and HLA in healthy donors. The data were produced by immunoSEQ multiplex PCR, yet TCRdb's version contains in-frame clones alone and is incomplete. Of about 82,000 clones listed, 85% to 95% are singletons. In germline, CDR1 is MGHRA, CDR2 YSYEKL. V was cut by 6 bases and J by 3 bases, with 27 bases left in between. This CDR3 has 18 residues. This receptor was identified in a man between 18 and 35 years old in good health and CMV-seronegative. The chain uses TRBV4-1 and TRBJ2-7; weak D call: TRBD2 (7 bases). Sequencing used PBMCs. The CDR3 nucleotides read TGCGCCAGCAGTAAGGGGGGGCAGGGACTCAAACTTTTCTACGAGCAGTACTTC. Translated, it gives CASSKGGQGLKLFYEQYF.